This TCR beta chain was sequenced in a study of read filtering for tumor transcriptome and immune sequencing. For the study at large: 8 patients were R-ISS I, some 15 were R-ISS II, roughly 7 were R-ISS III. After DNase treatment, RNA was made into whole-transcriptome libraries. The study, taken as a whole, reports: RNA-seq captured clonotypes less deeply and reliably than IR-seq.

Germline values: CDR1 SGHVS, CDR2 FQNEAQ. This CDR3 region has 14 residues. Unmatched junction bases numbered 10, after V lost 5 bases and J lost 9 bases. In this sample, this clonotype turned up many times. The antigen remains unidentified. From about 400 ng of RNA, a library with molecular barcoded alpha/delta and beta/gamma adaptors was made. Using its own MiXCR run on the reads, TCRdb lists one record per CDR3 protein. This sample has approximately 90,000 distinct CDR3 sequences; 20% to 25% occur once, and the top ten carry approximately 10%. This receptor was obtained from a donor older than 35 with multiple myeloma. Specimen: a population of CD138-negative cells sorted from bone marrow. The genes are TRBV7-8 and TRBJ2-1; 7 nucleotides line up with TRBD1. As DNA, the CDR3 is TGTGCCAGCAGCCCTGACAGGGTGAGGGGTGAGCAGTTCTTC. Its translation: CASSPDRVRGEQFF.